Below are 26 T cell receptor beta chains sequenced from a single sample in a study of T-cell reconstitution after alpha-beta-depleted transplantation in children. Preparation of the TCRbeta library involved a method that used unique molecular identifiers. Each CDR3 protein gets one entry after TCRdb re-called the PCR reads with MiXCR. The table lists 330,000 or so distinct CDR3 sequences, 10% of them singletons. This specimen consisted of PBMCs from the stem cell graft donor, obtained from the stem cell graft. The receptors originated from a human donor who donated a stem cell graft to a child with acute lymphoblastic leukemia.

V and J are TRBV5-1 and TRBJ2-5, with 9 bases matching TRBD2. This CDR3 region has 19 residues. Germline CDR1 SGHRS, CDR2 YFSETQ. Trimming took 4 bases from V and 5 from J; bases not matched to a gene: 21. CDR3 nucleotide sequence: TGCGCCAGCAGCGAAAAAGCCGGGTACGCGGGAGGGCGTGTGGAGACCCAGTACTTC. Its protein is CASSEKAGYAGGRVETQYF.

There are a few counts of this clonotype. The rearrangement joins TRBV5-1 to TRBJ1-5; D unresolved. Per the germline V gene, CDR1 is SGHRS and CDR2 is YFSETQ. Trimming pared 1 base from V and 0 bases from J, leaving 14 bases between. The CDR3 covers 17 residues. CDR3: CASSLRGLGDSNQPQHF. As DNA, the CDR3 is TGCGCCAGCAGCTTGAGAGGGCTTGGGGATAGCAATCAGCCCCAGCATTTT. The full variable domain, its missing parts supplied by reference TRBV5-1 and TRBJ1-5, is KAGVTQTPRYLIKTRGQQVTLSCSPISGHRSVSWYQQTPGQGLQFLFEYFSETQRNKGNFPGRFSGRQFSNSRSEMNVSTLELGDSALYLCASSLRGLGDSNQPQHFGDGTRLSIL.

The chain carries TRBV5-6 and TRBJ2-1; 11 bases match TRBD2. The CDR3 contains 18 residues. Looked up from germline, CDR1 is SGHDT and CDR2 is YYEEEE. With V trimmed by 1 base and J by 1 base, 7 bases remained unmatched. The CDR3 loop reads CASSLSSGGTASYNEQFF. The CDR3 DNA follows: TGTGCCAGCAGCTTGTCTAGCGGGGGGACCGCTTCCTACAATGAGCAGTTCTTC.

This clonotype was seen only a few times. The chain has TRBV10-3 and TRBJ1-2; no clear D. The germline CDR1 and CDR2 sequences are ENHRY and SYGVKD. V gave up 3 bases and J gave up 7 bases, with 24 bases separating them. CDR3 length equals 17 residues. The CDR3 coding sequence is TGTGCCATCAGTGACGGGTTAATGAGGCACCAAAGGATTGGCTACACCTTC. Translating it yields CAISDGLMRHQRIGYTF.

This clonotype has more than one count but fewer than ten. The gene calls are TRBV2 and TRBJ2-7; TRBD2 agrees at 9 bases. Germline-derived CDR1 and CDR2 are SNHLY and FYNNEI. This CDR3 is 14 amino acids long. V was clipped by 6 bases and J by 2 bases; unmatched bases: 5. The CDR3 nucleotides are TGTGCCAGCAGGTCGCGGGAGGGGCCCTACGAGCAGTACTTC. Translating gives CASRSREGPYEQYF.

A few counts support this clonotype. The rearrangement links TRBV7-9 to TRBJ1-1; a weak D match, TRBD1 (5 bases). The V end was cut by 2 bases, the J end by 4 bases, with 14 bases between. The CDR3 has 15 residues. CDR1 and CDR2 from the germline V gene are SEHNR and FQNEAQ (reference sequence). CDR3: CASSLHMGQGTEAFF. The DNA of the CDR3 is TGTGCCAGCAGCTTACATATGGGGCAAGGCACTGAAGCTTTCTTT.

The sample holds a few counts of this clonotype. The chain carries TRBV7-9 and TRBJ2-3; perhaps TRBD1 as D (5 bases). V was shortened by 5 bases and J by 6 bases, with 18 bases between the two germline ends. CDR3 length: 15 residues. Germline V gives CDR1 SEHNR, CDR2 FQNEAQ (reference sequence). CDR3 bases: TGTGCCAGCAGCCCCGGACACAGAGCACATGATACGCAGTATTTT. Amino acids: CASSPGHRAHDTQYF.

This sequence joins TRBV20-1 and TRBJ2-1; D call uncertain. The germline V gene encodes CDR1 DFQATT and CDR2 SNEGSKA (reference sequence). The CDR3 runs to 13 residues. The V gene lost 0 bases and the J gene lost 8 bases, with 11 bases spanning the gap. CDR3 nucleotides: TGCAGTGCTAGAGATATGGGCGGATATGAGCAGTTCTTC. Translating gives CSARDMGGYEQFF.

The rearrangement uses TRBV27 and TRBJ2-1; D unclear. V shed 3 bases and J shed 9 bases, with 12 bases lying between them. The CDR3 is 13 amino acids. Looked up from germline, CDR1 is MNHEY and CDR2 is SMNVEV (reference sequence). This CDR3 reads CASSFLSAGEQFF. The CDR3 DNA follows: TGTGCCAGCAGTTTTCTATCAGCCGGTGAGCAGTTCTTC.

The rearrangement uses TRBV20-1 and TRBJ1-4, with 10 bases aligning to TRBD1. The junction had 8 bases not matched to a gene; V was cut back by 6 bases and J by 10 bases. Germline V gene data show CDR1 as DFQATT and CDR2 as SNEGSKA (reference sequence). The CDR3 has 13 residues. This CDR3 is CSASTGGAGKLFF. The CDR3 bases are TGCAGTGCCTCGACAGGGGGCGCGGGAAAACTGTTTTTT.

This clonotype was counted between two and nine times. V and J are TRBV6-2 or TRBV6-3 and TRBJ2-7; 7 bases are shared with TRBD1. Germline-derived CDR1 and CDR2 are MNHEY and SVGEGT. The CDR3 loop spans 15 amino acids. The V segment lost 8 bases and the J segment 7 bases; nucleotides outside the gene matches: 17. CDR3 loop: CASFSQGPGRWEQYF. In DNA form, the CDR3 reads TGTGCCAGCTTCTCACAGGGGCCTGGACGATGGGAGCAGTACTTC.

A few counts support this clonotype. The genes are TRBV29-1 and TRBJ2-3, with TRBD2 identical over 12 bases. The germline V gene has CDR1 SQVTM and CDR2 ANQGSEA. This CDR3 is built from 13 residues. V dropped 3 bases and J dropped 5; count of bases not matched to a gene: 0. CDR3 DNA sequence: TGCAGCGTTGAGACTAGCGGGAGAGATACGCAGTATTTT. Its protein product is CSVETSGRDTQYF.

This clonotype was recorded at least ten times. V gene TRBV12-3 or TRBV12-4 combines with J gene TRBJ2-2; possibly TRBD2 for D (5 bases). The CDR3 is made up of 15 amino acids. Deletions cut 5 bases from V and 4 bases from J, with 14 bases between. CDR3 amino acids: CASSLPPEGTGELFF. In DNA, the CDR3 is TGTGCCAGCAGTCTCCCCCCCGAGGGCACCGGGGAGCTGTTTTTT.

J is TRBJ2-5 and V is TRBV28; no firm D call. Germline loops: CDR1 MDHEN, CDR2 SYDVKM. The CDR3 length is 13 residues. Trimming pared 2 bases from V and 2 bases from J, leaving 6 bases between. The CDR3 sequence is CASSLIGQETQYF. CDR3 DNA: TGTGCCAGCAGTTTAATTGGGCAAGAGACCCAGTACTTC.

This clonotype was counted between two and nine times. This chain joins TRBV11-2 and TRBJ2-2; TRBD2 agrees at 7 bases. Germline CDR1 and CDR2: SGHAT and FQNNGV. Losses at the gene ends were 3 bases for V and 7 bases for J; bases not matched to a gene: 14. The CDR3 extends over 17 amino acids. CDR3 protein: CASSFDYGSLAGGELFF. Written as DNA, the CDR3 is TGTGCCAGCAGCTTTGATTATGGCAGCTTAGCGGGCGGGGAGCTGTTTTTT.

This clonotype was observed a handful of times. The chain recombines TRBV25-1 with TRBJ1-2; TRBD1 is a possible D gene (5 bases). Trimming left V 9 bases short and J 4 bases short, with 24 bases between. In germline, CDR1 is MGHDK, CDR2 SYGVNS. The CDR3 is made up of 16 amino acids. This CDR3 reads CARFPSDGAGRYGYTF. The CDR3 bases are TGTGCCAGGTTCCCTTCCGATGGGGCTGGACGCTATGGCTACACCTTC.

The chain is built from TRBV7-2 and TRBJ2-7; the match to TRBD2 covers 7 bases. This CDR3 contains 15 residues. The V and J ends lost 5 bases and 6 bases, in that order; junction bases with no gene match: 13. Germline loops: CDR1 SGHTA, CDR2 FQGNSA. The CDR3 DNA follows: TGTGCCAGCAGCCCATTTGGCGGGAGTAGGTTCGAGCAGTACTTC. It specifies CASSPFGGSRFEQYF.

This clonotype was seen ten or more times. The V and J genes are TRBV6-2 or TRBV6-3 and TRBJ1-5, with 9 positions matching TRBD1. The CDR3 runs 14 residues. Germline CDR1 reads MNHEY; CDR2 reads SVGEGT. V shed 6 bases, J shed 2 bases, and the junction held 2 bases outside the gene matches. CDR3: CASRRTGGNQPQHF. The CDR3 region has the DNA TGTGCCAGCAGGCGGACAGGGGGCAATCAGCCCCAGCATTTT.

This clonotype was recorded many times. The V call is TRBV28, the J call TRBJ1-6, with 7 nucleotides matching TRBD1. The CDR3 length is 16 residues. Germline V gives CDR1 MDHEN, CDR2 SYDVKM. Germline trimming cut 2 bases from V and 3 bases from J; bases unmatched to any gene: 4. The CDR3 DNA follows: TGTGCCAGCAGTTTACGGGACAGCATCTATAATTCACCCCTCCACTTT. Protein sequence: CASSLRDSIYNSPLHF.

This clonotype was found many times. The genes are TRBV7-9 and TRBJ1-1; 9 bases match TRBD1. Germline CDR1 is SEHNR and CDR2 is FQNEAQ (reference sequence). The CDR3 consists of 16 residues. Trimming cost V 3 bases and J 5 bases; bases outside gene matches: 10. CDR3 nucleotide sequence: TGTGCCAGCAGCTTCGAAAACAGGGGGCCAAGGACTGAAGCTTTCTTT. It is translated as CASSFENRGPRTEAFF.

The chain employs TRBV9 and TRBJ2-6, with D perhaps matching TRBD1 (6 bases). Germline V gene lookup returns CDR1 SGDLS and CDR2 YYNGEE. Trimming cost V 2 bases and J 0 bases, with 12 bases left between them. This CDR3 is 17 amino acids long. The CDR3 loop reads CASSVSGANSGANVLTF. In DNA form, the CDR3 reads TGTGCCAGCAGCGTTTCAGGGGCAAACTCTGGGGCCAACGTCCTGACTTTC.

This clonotype was counted a few times. The junction departs from the called germline gene at one end, perhaps through a read error. V is TRBV20-1 and J is TRBJ2-7; TRBD2 matches 9 bases. The CDR3 is made up of 13 amino acids. Germline loops: CDR1 DFQATT, CDR2 SNEGSKA (reference sequence). Here the CDR3 DNA reads TGCAGTGCTCCGCGGGGGGGGTCTGGGGCCGAACGCTTC. It specifies CSAPRGGSGAERF.

This clonotype was detected only a few times. The chain joins TRBV6-1 to TRBJ2-1; D is possibly TRBD1 (6 bases). The CDR3 loop spans 15 amino acids. Trimming left V 6 bases short and J 4 bases short, with 16 bases between. Germline CDR1 is MNHNS and CDR2 is SASEGT. CDR3 bases: TGTGCCAGCAGCACTAGGGGGATCTCATACAATGAGCAGTTCTTC. It translates to CASSTRGISYNEQFF.

This clonotype showed up just a few times. The V and J genes are TRBV2 and TRBJ2-7; TRBD1 agrees at 10 bases. The ends lost 6 bases at V and 5 bases at J; junction bases unmatched: 7. CDR3 length: 14 residues. Germline CDR1 and CDR2: SNHLY and FYNNEI. This CDR3 is CASSRGTGADEQYF. The CDR3 DNA reads as TGTGCCAGCAGCCGAGGGACAGGGGCCGACGAGCAGTACTTC. Full variable domain (missing parts from reference TRBV2 and TRBJ2-7): EPEVTQTPSHQVTQMGQEVILRCVPISNHLYFYWYRQILGQKVEFLVSFYNNEISEKSEIFDDQFSVERPDGSNFTLKIRSTKLEDSAMYFCASSRGTGADEQYFGPGTRLTVT.

This clonotype was observed a few times. In nucleotides, the CDR3 is TGCGCCAGCAGCTTGAGTACTAGCGGGACCCATGAGCAGTTCTTC. This gives the protein CASSLSTSGTHEQFF. The chain links TRBV5-1 to TRBJ2-1; 10 positions agree with TRBD2. J lost 8 bases, V lost 1 base, and 6 bases had no gene match. The CDR3 runs to 15 residues. CDR1 and CDR2 from the germline V gene are SGHRS and YFSETQ.

V gene TRBV20-1 combines with J gene TRBJ2-1; TRBD2 matches at 12 bases. The CDR3 is made up of 19 amino acids. Germline V gene data show CDR1 as DFQATT and CDR2 as SNEGSKA (reference sequence). The CDR3 sequence: CCVWRGASGRVGAYNEQFF. The CDR3 DNA follows: TGCTGTGTCTGGAGGGGGGCTAGCGGGAGGGTTGGGGCTTACAATGAGCAGTTCTTC.